Here is one T cell receptor beta chain with its context. What it binds is unknown. This sample is drawn from a study of regulatory T cells in long-lasting Graves disease. Study background: Graves' patients, diagnosed recently, had received antithyroid drugs under 3 months. General study findings and limits: New patients shared 800 to 1,000 public clonotypes, fewer than the roughly 2,600 shared by persistent patients.

Time point denoted: newly diagnosed GD, antithyroid drugs for less than 3 months. Following extraction of RNA from PBMCs, that RNA was used to make the TCR library. HTBI primers from iRepertoire and Arm-PCR of CDR3 regions yielded the TCR beta libraries. One entry per CDR3 protein results from TCRdb running MiXCR on the multiplex PCR reads. The sample contains around 500,000 distinct CDR3 sequences, about 13% of which appear only once. The CDR3 has 12 residues. CDR1 SQVTM and CDR2 ANQGSEA come from the germline V gene. V was clipped by 7 bases and J by 3 bases, with 11 bases between them. This sample also belongs to another study, concerning T cells in Graves' hyperthyroidism and ophthalmopathy. According to that study: With the HTBI primer set, the TCR CDR3 went through a first round of RT-PCR. Ophthalmopathy onset followed model prediction by a median around 6.9 months.

The origin of this receptor is a man younger than 45 with Graves disease. The V and J genes are TRBV29-1 and TRBJ2-3, with D possibly called TRBD1 or TRBD2 (5 bases each). This specimen consisted of peripheral blood mononuclear cells (PBMCs), obtained at new diagnosis, from a patient treated with antithyroid drugs. DNA of the CDR3: TGCAGCGCAGGTGAGGGGACAGATACGCAGTATTTT. It encodes CSAGEGTDTQYF.